This T cell receptor (beta chain) was retrieved from a study of blood T cell repertoires in COVID-19. The germline V gene encodes CDR1 SNHLY and CDR2 FYNNEI. This CDR3 has 14 amino acids. Losses at the gene ends were 8 bases for V and 6 bases for J; bases not matched to a gene: 9. Some clones are missing from TCRdb's copy, which holds only in-frame ones; the method was immunoSEQ multiplex PCR. The sample records around 300,000 clones, 75% to 90% being singletons. Sequenced material: peripheral blood. The rearrangement joins TRBV2 to TRBJ2-7, with 11 bases lining up with TRBD2. This receptor was taken from a woman between 25 and 40 years old who had recovered from COVID-19. This CDR3 is CASLTSGSSREQYF. CDR3 DNA sequence: TGTGCCAGCTTAACTAGCGGGAGTTCGCGCGAGCAGTACTTC. The full variable domain, rest sourced from reference TRBV2 and TRBJ2-7, is EPEVTQTPSHQVTQMGQEVILRCVPISNHLYFYWYRQILGQKVEFLVSFYNNEISEKSEIFDDQFSVERPDGSNFTLKIRSTKLEDSAMYFCASLTSGSSREQYFGPGTRLTVT.